Presented here are 16 T cell receptor beta chains from one specimen sequenced in a study of T cell responses to AZD1222 COVID-19 vaccine. Profiling relied on immunoSEQ multiplex PCR, and the TCRdb table lists in-frame clones only, not all of them. The sample shows some 170,000 clones, just under 90% of them seen only once. The sample was peripheral blood, taken 28 days after the second dose of the MenACWY control vaccine. These receptor sequences come from an adult who received the MenACWY meningococcal vaccine as a control.

This clone has only a few counts. The gene calls are TRBV10-3 and TRBJ2-7, with 7 nucleotides matching TRBD2. CDR1 ENHRY and CDR2 SYGVKD come from the germline V gene. The CDR3 runs 14 residues. Losses at the gene ends were 9 bases for V and 2 bases for J; bases not matched to a gene: 10. This chain's CDR3 is CAISRREPAYEQYF. In DNA form, the CDR3 reads TGTGCCATTTCTAGGCGGGAGCCAGCCTACGAGCAGTACTTC.

The gene calls are TRBV19 and TRBJ2-3, with 14 nucleotides matching TRBD2. This CDR3 comprises 17 residues. Germline V CDR1 and CDR2: LNHDA, SQIVND (reference sequence). Trimming took 2 bases from V and 4 from J; bases not matched to a gene: 5. The CDR3 DNA reads as TGTGCCAGTAGTATATGGGGACTAGCGGGAGAACCAGATACGCAGTATTTT. Its translation: CASSIWGLAGEPDTQYF.

V usage is TRBV3-1 (or the pseudogene TRBV3-2) and J usage is TRBJ2-7; D is undetermined. Looked up from germline, CDR1 is LGHDT and CDR2 is YNNKEL (reference sequence). V lost 1 base, J lost 4 bases, and 14 bases lay in between. The CDR3 extends over 15 amino acids. The CDR3 loop is CASSQAGFLLYEQYF. In nucleotides, the CDR3 is TGTGCCAGCAGCCAAGCTGGATTCTTATTGTACGAGCAGTACTTC.

The chain links TRBV13 to TRBJ2-3, with D possibly TRBD2 on 6 matching bases. The CDR3 is 15 residues long. V was cut by 0 bases and J by 5 bases, with 12 bases left in between. The germline gives CDR1 PRHDT, CDR2 FYEKMQ (reference sequence). CDR3 nucleotides: TGTGCCAGCAGCTTAGGGTATAGCGGCGGAGATACGCAGTATTTT. It yields the protein CASSLGYSGGDTQYF.

The chain uses TRBV30 and TRBJ1-5; 7 nucleotides match TRBD1. The CDR3 is 15 amino acids. The germline V gene encodes CDR1 GTSNPN and CDR2 SVGIG (reference sequence). V shed 5 bases and J 6 bases; nucleotides not matched to a gene: 13. Written as DNA, the CDR3 is TGTGCCTGGGGAGCAGGGGGTGAAGGAAGTCAGCCCCAGCATTTT. Encoded protein: CAWGAGGEGSQPQHF.

V and J are TRBV7-8 and TRBJ2-1; D remains unclear. This CDR3 comprises 16 residues. The V end lost 6 bases, the J end lost 4 bases, and 19 bases lay between the germline ends. The germline V gene has CDR1 SGHVS and CDR2 FQNEAQ. The DNA of the CDR3 is TGTGCCAGCAGTTCGACGTTGCACACGGGTTACAATGAGCAGTTCTTC. It specifies CASSSTLHTGYNEQFF.

The chain combines TRBV25-1 with TRBJ1-3; D remains ambiguous. Germline assignment: CDR1 MGHDK and CDR2 SYGVNS. Trimming pared 5 bases from V and 1 base from J, leaving 9 bases between. There are 14 residues in the CDR3. CDR3 DNA sequence: TGTGCCAGCAGTCAAGGGCGATCTGGAAACACCATATATTTT. This codes for CASSQGRSGNTIYF.

This CDR3 is CASSYSGASYNEQFF. The CDR3 DNA follows: TGTGCCAGCAGTTACTCGGGAGCCTCGTACAATGAGCAGTTCTTC. The rearrangement uses TRBV6-5 and TRBJ2-1, with a tentative D call TRBD2 (5 bases). CDR1 MNHEY and CDR2 SVGAGI come from the germline V gene. Trimming took 0 bases from V and 4 from J, leaving 10 bases between them. This CDR3 is built from 15 residues.

The chain uses TRBV6-5 and TRBJ1-5; perhaps TRBD1 as D (5 bases). CDR3 length equals 14 residues. The V and J ends lost 6 bases and 0 bases respectively, with 9 bases between them. In germline, CDR1 is MNHEY, CDR2 SVGAGI. CDR3 residues: CASSLDSSNQPQHF. The DNA for the CDR3 is TGTGCCAGCAGCCTAGACAGTAGCAATCAGCCCCAGCATTTT.

The table lists this clone with a count of one. The chain recombines TRBV28 with TRBJ1-5; D is ambiguous. V was pared by 5 bases and J by 1 base, with 6 bases between. CDR3 size: 13 residues. Germline V CDR1 and CDR2: MDHEN, SYDVKM. This CDR3 reads CASSAQSNQPQHF. CDR3 DNA sequence: TGTGCCAGCAGTGCACAGAGCAATCAGCCCCAGCATTTT.

The rearrangement links TRBV4-1 to TRBJ2-3; 7 bases are shared with TRBD2. Germline CDR1 MGHRA, CDR2 YSYEKL. This CDR3 has 16 residues. V lost 3 bases, J lost 4 bases, and 10 bases stayed unmatched. CDR3 amino acids: CASSQSVTSMSDTQYF. CDR3 in DNA: TGCGCCAGCAGCCAGTCCGTGACTAGCATGTCAGATACGCAGTATTTT.

The chain combines TRBV6-5 with TRBJ1-2, with D perhaps matching TRBD1 (6 bases). V gave up 8 bases and J gave up 8 bases, with 12 bases separating them. Germline V lookup: CDR1 MNHEY, CDR2 SVGAGI. This CDR3 is built from 11 residues. This CDR3 reads CASGEGGGYTF. The CDR3 DNA follows: TGTGCCAGCGGAGAGGGGGGCGGCTACACCTTC.

The CDR3 nucleotides are TGTGCCAGCAGCCCCCCGACTAGCGGGCTACGAGATACGCAGTATTTT. Translation: CASSPPTSGLRDTQYF. The chain is built from TRBV7-9 and TRBJ2-3, with TRBD2 matching 10 bases. CDR3 length: 16 amino acids. V lost 5 bases and J lost 5; bases outside the gene matches: 10. Germline V lookup: CDR1 SEHNR, CDR2 FQNEAQ (reference sequence).

The chain employs TRBV9 and TRBJ1-4; 8 bases are shared with TRBD1. CDR1 is SGDLS and CDR2 is YYNGEE in the germline V gene. CDR3 length: 17 amino acids. V was clipped by 0 bases and J by 8 bases; unmatched bases: 12. CDR3 sequence: CASSVAPTGQGQEKLFF. The DNA for the CDR3 is TGTGCCAGCAGCGTAGCCCCAACCGGACAGGGCCAGGAAAAACTGTTTTTT.

The V gene is TRBV18, the J gene TRBJ1-6; 12 nucleotides match TRBD1. From germline, CDR1 is KGHSH and CDR2 LQKENI. The CDR3 is 16 amino acids. Losses at the gene ends were 3 bases for V and 7 bases for J; bases not matched to a gene: 4. CDR3 residues: CASSPTGTGGNSPLHF. In DNA, the CDR3 is TGTGCCAGCTCACCCACCGGGACAGGGGGCAATTCACCCCTCCACTTT.

This clone has only a few counts. V usage is TRBV29-1 and J usage is TRBJ2-7; D is undetermined. The CDR3 contains 12 residues. V was cut by 5 bases and J by 0 bases, with 8 bases left in between. Germline lookup yields CDR1 SQVTM and CDR2 ANQGSEA. This chain's CDR3 is CSVQAFSYEQYF. The CDR3 DNA follows: TGCAGCGTTCAGGCCTTCTCCTACGAGCAGTACTTC.